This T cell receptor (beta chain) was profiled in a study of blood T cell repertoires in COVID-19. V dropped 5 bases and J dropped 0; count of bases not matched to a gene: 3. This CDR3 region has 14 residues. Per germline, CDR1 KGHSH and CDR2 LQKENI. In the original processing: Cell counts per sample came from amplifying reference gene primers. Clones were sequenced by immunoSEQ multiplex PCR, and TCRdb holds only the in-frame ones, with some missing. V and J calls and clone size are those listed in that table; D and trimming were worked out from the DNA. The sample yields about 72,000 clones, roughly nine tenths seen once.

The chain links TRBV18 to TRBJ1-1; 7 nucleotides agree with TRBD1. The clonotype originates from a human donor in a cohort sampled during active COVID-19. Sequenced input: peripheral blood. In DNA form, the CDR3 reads TGTGCCAGCTCAACTACAGGGGTGAACACTGAAGCTTTCTTT. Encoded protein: CASSTTGVNTEAFF. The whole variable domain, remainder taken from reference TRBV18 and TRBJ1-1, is NAGVMQNPRHLVRRRGQEARLRCSPMKGHSHVYWYRQLPEEGLKFMVYLQKENIIDESGMPKERFSAEFPKEGPSILRIQQVVRGDSAAYFCASSTTGVNTEAFFGQGTRLTVV.